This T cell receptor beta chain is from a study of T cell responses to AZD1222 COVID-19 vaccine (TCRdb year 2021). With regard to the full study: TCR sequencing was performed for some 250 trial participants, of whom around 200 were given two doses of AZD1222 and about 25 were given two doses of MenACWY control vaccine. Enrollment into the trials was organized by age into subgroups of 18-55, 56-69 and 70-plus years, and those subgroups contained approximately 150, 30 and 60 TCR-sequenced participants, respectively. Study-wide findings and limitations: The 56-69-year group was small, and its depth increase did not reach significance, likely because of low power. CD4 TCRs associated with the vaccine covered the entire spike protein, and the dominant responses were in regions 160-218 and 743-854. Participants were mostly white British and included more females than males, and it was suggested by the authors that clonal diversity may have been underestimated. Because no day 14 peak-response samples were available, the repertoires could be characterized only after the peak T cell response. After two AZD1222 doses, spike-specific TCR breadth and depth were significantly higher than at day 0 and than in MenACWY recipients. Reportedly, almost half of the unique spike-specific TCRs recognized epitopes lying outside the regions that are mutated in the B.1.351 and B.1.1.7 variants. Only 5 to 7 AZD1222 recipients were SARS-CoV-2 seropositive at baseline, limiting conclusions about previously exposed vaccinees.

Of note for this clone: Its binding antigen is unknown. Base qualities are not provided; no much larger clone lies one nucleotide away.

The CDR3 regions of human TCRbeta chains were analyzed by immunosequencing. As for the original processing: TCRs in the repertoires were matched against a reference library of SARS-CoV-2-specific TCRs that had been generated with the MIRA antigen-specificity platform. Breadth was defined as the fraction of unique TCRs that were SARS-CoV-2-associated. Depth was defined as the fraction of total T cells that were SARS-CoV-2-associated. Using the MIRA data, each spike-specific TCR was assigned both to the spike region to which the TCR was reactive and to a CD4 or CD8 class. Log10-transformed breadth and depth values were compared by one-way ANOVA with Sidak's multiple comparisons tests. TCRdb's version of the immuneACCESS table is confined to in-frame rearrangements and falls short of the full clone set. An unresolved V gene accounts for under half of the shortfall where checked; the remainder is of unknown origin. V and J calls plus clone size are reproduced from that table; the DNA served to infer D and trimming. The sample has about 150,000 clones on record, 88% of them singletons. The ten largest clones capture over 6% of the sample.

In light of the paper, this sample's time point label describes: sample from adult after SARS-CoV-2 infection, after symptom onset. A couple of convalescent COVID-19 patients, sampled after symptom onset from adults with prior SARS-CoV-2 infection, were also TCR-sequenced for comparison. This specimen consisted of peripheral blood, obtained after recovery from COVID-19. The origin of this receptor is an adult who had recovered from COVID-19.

The nucleotide sequence reads TGTGCCAGCAGCTTAGGGACCCGTACCTACGAGCAGTACTTC. Translated, it reads CASSLGTRTYEQYF. The chain was built from TRBV11-2 and TRBJ2-7, with the D segment identity uncertain. From the cysteine through the phenylalanine, the CDR3 covers 14 amino acids. The retained sequence is limited to the CDR3, 42 bases, with the frame set at the first base. CDR1 SGHAT and CDR2 FQNNGV are derived from the germline V gene. The junction carries 9 bases between V and J, which are trimmed by 1 base and 2 bases respectively.